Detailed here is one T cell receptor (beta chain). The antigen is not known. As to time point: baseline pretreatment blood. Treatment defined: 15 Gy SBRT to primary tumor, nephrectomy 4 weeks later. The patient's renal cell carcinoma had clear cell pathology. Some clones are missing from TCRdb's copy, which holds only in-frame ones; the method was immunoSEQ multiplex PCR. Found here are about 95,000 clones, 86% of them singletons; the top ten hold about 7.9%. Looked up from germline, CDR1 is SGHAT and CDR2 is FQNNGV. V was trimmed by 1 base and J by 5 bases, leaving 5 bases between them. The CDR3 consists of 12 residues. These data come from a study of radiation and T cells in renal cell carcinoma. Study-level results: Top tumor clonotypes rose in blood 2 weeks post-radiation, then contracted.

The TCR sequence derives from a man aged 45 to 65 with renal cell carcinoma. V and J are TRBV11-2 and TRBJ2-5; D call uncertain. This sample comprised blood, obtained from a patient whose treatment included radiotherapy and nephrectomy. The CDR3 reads CASSLVIETQYF. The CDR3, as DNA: TGTGCCAGCAGCTTAGTAATTGAGACCCAGTACTTC.